These T cell receptor beta chains were read from a single sample in a study of T cell responses to AZD1222 COVID-19 vaccine. Profiled with immunoSEQ multiplex PCR; TCRdb holds only in-frame clones, not every one. Counted here are more than 110,000 clones, 93% occurring once; the ten biggest clones make up roughly 5%. The specimen was peripheral blood, collected on day 0 of AZD1222 vaccination. These receptors were obtained from an adult in good health. Both conserved end residues are part of each CDR3. Each record gives: clone size, J gene, V gene, D gene, CDR3 protein, CDR3 DNA. The D gene is left open where the match is weak. Size is stated for part of the rows, as once, few or many counts, or as a class when the clone is expanded.

size: NA; J: TRBJ1-3; V: TRBV30; D: NA; CDR3: CAWKVGVYIYF; DNA: TGTGCCTGGAAGGTCGGAGTGTACATATATTTT
size: NA; J: TRBJ1-4; V: TRBV12-3/TRBV12-4; D: NA; CDR3: CASSPDSWEKLFF; DNA: TGTGCCAGCAGTCCAGACAGTTGGGAAAAACTGTTTTTT
size: NA; J: TRBJ1-1; V: TRBV5-6; D: NA; CDR3: CASSLDPSNTEAFF; DNA: TGTGCCAGCAGCTTGGATCCCTCGAACACTGAAGCTTTCTTT
size: NA; J: TRBJ2-7; V: TRBV6-5; D: NA; CDR3: CASSSIITPYEQYF; DNA: TGTGCCAGCAGTTCAATAATAACTCCCTACGAGCAGTACTTC
size: NA; J: TRBJ2-1; V: TRBV19; D: TRBD2; CDR3: CASSARREGLDEQFF; DNA: TGTGCCAGTAGTGCCCGTCGGGAGGGCCTCGATGAGCAGTTCTTC
size: NA; J: TRBJ1-4; V: TRBV2; D: NA; CDR3: CASSLGIGSNEKLFF; DNA: TGTGCCAGCAGTCTGGGCATCGGCTCGAATGAAAAACTGTTTTTT
size: NA; J: TRBJ2-1; V: TRBV12-5; D: NA; CDR3: CASGLVSVLRTQSSYNEQFF; DNA: TGTGCTAGTGGTTTGGTATCGGTTTTGCGGACTCAAAGCTCCTACAATGAGCAGTTCTTC
size: NA; J: TRBJ1-1; V: TRBV11-3; D: NA; CDR3: CASSLGRYTEAFF; DNA: TGTGCCAGCAGCCTAGGACGGTACACTGAAGCTTTCTTT
size: NA; J: TRBJ1-5; V: TRBV19; D: TRBD1; CDR3: CASSTTGTDNQPQHF; DNA: TGTGCCAGTAGTACCACCGGGACAGATAATCAGCCCCAGCATTTT
size: NA; J: TRBJ1-2; V: TRBV7-9; D: NA; CDR3: CASSLVAGDRRTRYGYTF; DNA: TGTGCCAGCAGCTTAGTAGCCGGGGACCGCCGTACTAGGTATGGCTACACCTTC
size: once; J: TRBJ2-1; V: TRBV30; D: TRBD1; CDR3: CAWSRTGDNDEQFF; DNA: TGTGCCTGGAGCCGGACAGGGGATAACGATGAGCAGTTCTTC
size: few; J: TRBJ2-5; V: TRBV7-9; D: NA; CDR3: CASSLTGVETQYF; DNA: TGTGCCAGCAGCTTAACGGGGGTAGAGACCCAGTACTTC
size: NA; J: TRBJ1-1; V: TRBV4-1; D: NA; CDR3: CASSQDRRDTEAFF; DNA: TGCGCCAGCAGCCAAGATCGGAGGGACACTGAAGCTTTCTTT
size: NA; J: TRBJ1-5; V: TRBV28; D: NA; CDR3: CASSSYPPWSNQPQHF; DNA: TGTGCCAGCAGTTCCTACCCCCCCTGGAGCAATCAGCCCCAGCATTTT
size: NA; J: TRBJ2-5; V: TRBV5-6; D: TRBD2; CDR3: CASSTRLAGEETQYF; DNA: TGTGCCAGCAGCACACGACTAGCGGGAGAGGAGACCCAGTACTTC
size: NA; J: TRBJ2-1; V: TRBV6-5; D: TRBD2; CDR3: CASSYRRTSGRVEQFF; DNA: TGTGCCAGCAGTTACCGAAGGACTAGCGGGAGGGTTGAGCAGTTCTTC
size: NA; J: TRBJ1-1; V: TRBV7-9; D: NA; CDR3: CASSRGRLNTEAFF; DNA: TGTGCCAGCAGTCGGGGCCGGTTGAACACTGAAGCTTTCTTT
size: once; J: TRBJ1-6; V: TRBV4-1; D: NA; CDR3: CASSQDWGLAPLHF; DNA: TGCGCCAGCAGCCAAGATTGGGGGCTGGCACCCCTCCACTTT
size: NA; J: TRBJ1-1; V: TRBV10-2; D: NA; CDR3: CASSDHRMGNTEAFF; DNA: TGCGCCAGCAGTGACCACAGGATGGGCAACACTGAAGCTTTCTTT
size: NA; J: TRBJ2-7; V: TRBV11-2; D: TRBD1; CDR3: CASSFPMGQVKYEQYF; DNA: TGTGCCAGCAGCTTCCCGATGGGACAGGTGAAATACGAGCAGTACTTC
size: NA; J: TRBJ1-1; V: TRBV4-1; D: NA; CDR3: CASSQDLAQSGRTEAFF; DNA: TGCGCCAGCAGCCAAGATCTAGCCCAGTCTGGTCGGACTGAAGCTTTCTTT
size: NA; J: TRBJ2-1; V: TRBV5-1; D: TRBD2; CDR3: CASSLGTSGRVGEQFF; DNA: TGCGCCAGCAGCTTGGGGACTAGCGGGAGAGTAGGTGAGCAGTTCTTC
size: NA; J: TRBJ2-1; V: TRBV13; D: NA; CDR3: CASSLGWGGHNEQFF; DNA: TGTGCCAGCAGCTTAGGATGGGGAGGACACAATGAGCAGTTCTTC
size: NA; J: TRBJ1-3; V: TRBV5-1; D: TRBD1; CDR3: CASSFLPGQASGNTIYF; DNA: TGCGCCAGCAGCTTTCTCCCGGGACAGGCCTCTGGAAACACCATATATTTT
size: NA; J: TRBJ2-5; V: TRBV3-1/TRBV3-2; D: NA; CDR3: CASSQDNEGGIQFQTQYF; DNA: TGTGCCAGCAGCCAAGATAATGAGGGCGGGATACAGTTTCAGACCCAGTACTTC
size: NA; J: TRBJ2-7; V: TRBV10-2; D: TRBD1; CDR3: CASMRTGDYYEQYF; DNA: TGCGCCAGCATGAGGACAGGAGACTACTACGAGCAGTACTTC
size: NA; J: TRBJ1-2; V: TRBV30; D: NA; CDR3: CAWIRGIPYGYTF; DNA: TGTGCCTGGATAAGAGGGATCCCCTATGGCTACACCTTC